The clone carrying this T cell receptor beta chain was recorded at least ten times. Its target is unknown. The V end was cut by 4 bases, the J end by 10 bases, with 29 bases between. The length of the CDR3 is 19 residues. CDR1 is SEHNR, CDR2 FQNEAQ, per germline (reference sequence). The source of the sample is a study of human T cells and chemical hapten exposure. Study findings and constraints: Expanded TCRs made up significantly more big CDR3 similarity clusters than controls did.

Time point: patch test 1, 2 weeks after DPC sensitization. Treatment here: therapeutic diphenylcyclopropenone sensitization with weekly scalp DPC. MiXCR was run by TCRdb on the RACE reads, yielding one entry per CDR3 protein. The sample shows tens of thousands of distinct CDR3 sequences, about 7.5% of them seen only once. The TCR originated in a woman in her 30s with alopecia areata. Some clones in this sample may be carry-over from other donors' samples. The chain has TRBV7-9 and TRBJ1-6, with D possibly matching TRBD1 (6 bases). Specimen: whole blood, collected in connection with sensitization to the hapten diphenylcyclopropenone (DPC). The CDR3 DNA sequence: TGTGCCAGCAGCTCCTCCGTGGACACTCGTAAGGGAAGGGGGTCACCCCTCCACTTT. The encoded protein is CASSSSVDTRKGRGSPLHF.